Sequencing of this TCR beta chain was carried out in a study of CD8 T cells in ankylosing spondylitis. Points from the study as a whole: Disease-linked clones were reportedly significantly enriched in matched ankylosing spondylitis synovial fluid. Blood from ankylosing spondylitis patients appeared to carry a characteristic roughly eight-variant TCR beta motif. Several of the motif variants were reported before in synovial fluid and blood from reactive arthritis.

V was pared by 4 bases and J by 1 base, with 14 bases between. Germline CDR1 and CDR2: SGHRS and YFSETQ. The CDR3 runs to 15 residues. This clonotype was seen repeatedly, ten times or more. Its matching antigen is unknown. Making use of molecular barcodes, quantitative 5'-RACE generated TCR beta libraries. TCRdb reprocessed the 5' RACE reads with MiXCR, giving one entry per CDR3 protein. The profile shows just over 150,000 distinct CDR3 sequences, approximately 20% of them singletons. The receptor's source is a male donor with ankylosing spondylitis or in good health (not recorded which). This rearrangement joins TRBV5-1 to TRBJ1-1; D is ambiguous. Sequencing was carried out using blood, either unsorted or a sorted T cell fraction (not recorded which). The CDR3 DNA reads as TGCGCCAGCAGCCCACTCTCGGGCAAGAACACTGAAGCTTTCTTT. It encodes CASSPLSGKNTEAFF. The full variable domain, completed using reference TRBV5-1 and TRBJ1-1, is KAGVTQTPRYLIKTRGQQVTLSCSPISGHRSVSWYQQTPGQGLQFLFEYFSETQRNKGNFPGRFSGRQFSNSRSEMNVSTLELGDSALYLCASSPLSGKNTEAFFGQGTRLTVV.